Listed below are T cell receptor beta chains from one sample, sequenced in a study of blood T cell repertoires in COVID-19. TCRdb keeps only in-frame clones here, not all; method: immunoSEQ multiplex PCR. Of 35,000 to 50,000 clones listed, about 90% were seen once; the top ten hold approximately 1.3%. The sample comprised peripheral blood. The receptor set was obtained from a woman between 40 and 55 years old with acute or convalescent COVID-19. The conserved cysteine and the conserved F or W are not part of the CDR3 here.

TRBV7-3	ASSLNPRADSPNPSTEAF
TRBV3-1/TRBV3-2	ASSQDRGGRRSSGYT
TRBV5-1	ASSPDRAAEQF
TRBV7-2	ASSSDRAYGYT
TRBV11-2	ASSQRTSEGGGNEQF
TRBV5-1	ASSPGLAGGLSYEQY
TRBV6-5	ASKGDTNTGELF
TRBV29-1	SVDGARGYT
TRBV18	ASRAGMWDTEAF
TRBV2	ASSGDSSYGYT
TRBV28	ASSFRTSGGTLLTYEQY
TRBV10-3	AISGTGSANYGYT
TRBV6-5	ASSYGLNTDTQY
TRBV7-3	ASSLSGLVGTSTDTQY
TRBV7-9	ASSLAGQVANEKLF
TRBV7-2	ASSPQGDRPNYGYT
TRBV27	ASSLSYTNGYT
TRBV10-1	ASSSGLAGLYEQY
TRBV2	ASRHLVTGTGMGEAF
TRBV19	ASLATIGKRQPQH
TRBV12-5	ASGRGTGYNEQF